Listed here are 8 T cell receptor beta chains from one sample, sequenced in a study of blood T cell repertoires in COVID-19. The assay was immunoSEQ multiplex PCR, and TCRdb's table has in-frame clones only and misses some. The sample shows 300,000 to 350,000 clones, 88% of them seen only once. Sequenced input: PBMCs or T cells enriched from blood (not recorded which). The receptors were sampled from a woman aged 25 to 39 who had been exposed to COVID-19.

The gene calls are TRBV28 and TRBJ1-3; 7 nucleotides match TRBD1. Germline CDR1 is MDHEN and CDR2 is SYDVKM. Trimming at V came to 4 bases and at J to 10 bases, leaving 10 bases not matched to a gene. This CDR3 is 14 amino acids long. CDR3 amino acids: CASSSPGRRGTIYF. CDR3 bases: TGTGCCAGCAGTTCGCCGGGCCGCAGGGGGACCATATATTTT.

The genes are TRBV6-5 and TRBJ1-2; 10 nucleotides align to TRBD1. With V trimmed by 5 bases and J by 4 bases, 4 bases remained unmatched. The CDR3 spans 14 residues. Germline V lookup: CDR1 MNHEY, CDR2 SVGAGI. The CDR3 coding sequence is TGTGCCAGCAGTAGGGACAGGGGAACCTATGGCTACACCTTC. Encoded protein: CASSRDRGTYGYTF.

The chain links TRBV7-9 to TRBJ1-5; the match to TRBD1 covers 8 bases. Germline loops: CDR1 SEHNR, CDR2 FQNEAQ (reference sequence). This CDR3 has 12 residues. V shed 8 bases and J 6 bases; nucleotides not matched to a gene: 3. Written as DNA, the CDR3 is TGTGCCAGCGGACAGGGCGGTCAGCCCCAGCATTTT. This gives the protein CASGQGGQPQHF. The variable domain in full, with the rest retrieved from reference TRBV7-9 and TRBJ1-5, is DTGVSQNPRHKITKRGQNVTFRCDPISEHNRLYWYRQTLGQGPEFLTYFQNEAQLEKSRLLSDRFSAERPKGSFSTLEIQRTEQGDSAMYLCASGQGGQPQHFGDGTRLSIL.

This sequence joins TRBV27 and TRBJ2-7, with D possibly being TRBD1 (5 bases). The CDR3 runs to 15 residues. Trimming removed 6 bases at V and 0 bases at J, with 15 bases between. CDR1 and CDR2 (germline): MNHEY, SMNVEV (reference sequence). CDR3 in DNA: TGTGCCAGCAGAAGAGACAGTTTAGACTCCTACGAGCAGTACTTC. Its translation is CASRRDSLDSYEQYF.

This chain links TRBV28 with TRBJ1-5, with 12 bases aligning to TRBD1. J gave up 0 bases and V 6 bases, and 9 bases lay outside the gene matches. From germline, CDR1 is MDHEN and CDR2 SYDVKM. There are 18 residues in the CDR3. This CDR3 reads CASSSPGTGGGSNQPQHF. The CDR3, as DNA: TGTGCCAGCAGCTCCCCCGGGACAGGGGGCGGTAGCAATCAGCCCCAGCATTTT.

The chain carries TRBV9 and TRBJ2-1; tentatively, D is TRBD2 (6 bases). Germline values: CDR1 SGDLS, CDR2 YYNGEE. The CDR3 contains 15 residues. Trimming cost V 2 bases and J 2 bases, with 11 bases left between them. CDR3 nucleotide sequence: TGTGCCAGCAGCGTTGGAGGGCCCCCCTACAATGAGCAGTTCTTC. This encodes CASSVGGPPYNEQFF.

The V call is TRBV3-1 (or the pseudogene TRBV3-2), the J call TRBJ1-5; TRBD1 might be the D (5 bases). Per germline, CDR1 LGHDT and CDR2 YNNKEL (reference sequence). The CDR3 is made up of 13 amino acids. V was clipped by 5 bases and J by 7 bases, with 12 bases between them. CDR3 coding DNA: TGTGCCAGCAGCTTGCCCGGGGGACAGCCCCAGCATTTT. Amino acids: CASSLPGGQPQHF.

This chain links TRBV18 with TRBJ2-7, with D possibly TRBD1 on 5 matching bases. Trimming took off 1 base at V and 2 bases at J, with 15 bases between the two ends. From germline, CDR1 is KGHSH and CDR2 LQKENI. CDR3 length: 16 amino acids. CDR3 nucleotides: TGTGCCAGCTCACCACAGCCGGTTCAGGACACCTACGAGCAGTACTTC. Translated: CASSPQPVQDTYEQYF.